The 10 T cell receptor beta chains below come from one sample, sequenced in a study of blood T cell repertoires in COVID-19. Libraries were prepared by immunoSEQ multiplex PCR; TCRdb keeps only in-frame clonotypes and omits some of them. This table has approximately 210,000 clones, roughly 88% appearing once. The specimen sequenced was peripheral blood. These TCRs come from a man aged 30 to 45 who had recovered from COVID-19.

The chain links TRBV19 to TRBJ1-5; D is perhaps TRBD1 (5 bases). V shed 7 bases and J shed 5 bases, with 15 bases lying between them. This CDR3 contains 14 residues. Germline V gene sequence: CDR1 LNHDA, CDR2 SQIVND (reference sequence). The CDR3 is CASTGRDFYQPQHF. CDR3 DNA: TGTGCCAGTACGGGACGGGACTTTTATCAGCCCCAGCATTTT.

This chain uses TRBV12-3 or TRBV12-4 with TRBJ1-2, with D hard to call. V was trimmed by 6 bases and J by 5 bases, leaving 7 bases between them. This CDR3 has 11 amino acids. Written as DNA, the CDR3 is TGTGCCAGCAGCTTCAGATATGGCTACACCTTC. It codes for CASSFRYGYTF.

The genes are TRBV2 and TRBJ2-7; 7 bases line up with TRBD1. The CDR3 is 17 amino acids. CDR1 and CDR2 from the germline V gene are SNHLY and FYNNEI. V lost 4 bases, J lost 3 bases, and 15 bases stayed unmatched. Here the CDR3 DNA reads TGTGCCAGCAGTGCTGGCCCCGGGACAGATAAGGACTACGAGCAGTACTTC. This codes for CASSAGPGTDKDYEQYF. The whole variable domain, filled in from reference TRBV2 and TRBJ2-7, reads EPEVTQTPSHQVTQMGQEVILRCVPISNHLYFYWYRQILGQKVEFLVSFYNNEISEKSEIFDDQFSVERPDGSNFTLKIRSTKLEDSAMYFCASSAGPGTDKDYEQYFGPGTRLTVT.

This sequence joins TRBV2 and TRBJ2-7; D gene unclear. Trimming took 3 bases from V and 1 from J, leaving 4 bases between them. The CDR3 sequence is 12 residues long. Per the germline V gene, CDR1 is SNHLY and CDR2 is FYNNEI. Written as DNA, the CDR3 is TGTGCCAGCAGTGAGCAGTCCTACGAGCAGTACTTC. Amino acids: CASSEQSYEQYF.

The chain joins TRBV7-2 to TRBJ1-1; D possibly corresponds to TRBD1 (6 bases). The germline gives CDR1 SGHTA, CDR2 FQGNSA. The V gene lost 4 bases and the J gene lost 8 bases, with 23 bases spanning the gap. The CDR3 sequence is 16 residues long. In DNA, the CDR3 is TGTGCCAGCAGCTCTACCGCAGCGGGGGGCGCGGGGGAAGCTTTCTTT. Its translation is CASSSTAAGGAGEAFF.

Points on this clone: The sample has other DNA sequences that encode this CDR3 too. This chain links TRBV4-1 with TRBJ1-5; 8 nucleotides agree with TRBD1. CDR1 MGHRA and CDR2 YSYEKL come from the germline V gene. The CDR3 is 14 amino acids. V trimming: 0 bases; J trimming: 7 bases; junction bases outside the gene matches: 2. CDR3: CASSQDDRGQPQHF. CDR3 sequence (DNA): TGCGCCAGCAGCCAAGACGACAGGGGACAGCCCCAGCATTTT.

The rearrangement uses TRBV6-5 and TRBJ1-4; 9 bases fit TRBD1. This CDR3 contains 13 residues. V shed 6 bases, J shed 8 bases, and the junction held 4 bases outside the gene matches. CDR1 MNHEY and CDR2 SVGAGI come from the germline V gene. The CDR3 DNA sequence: TGTGCCAGCAGCTTTGGACAGGGGGAAAAACTGTTTTTT. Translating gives CASSFGQGEKLFF.

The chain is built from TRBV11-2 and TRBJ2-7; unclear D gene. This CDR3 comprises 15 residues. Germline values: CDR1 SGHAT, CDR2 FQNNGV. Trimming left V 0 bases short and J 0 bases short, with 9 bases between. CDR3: CASSLDLDPSYEQYF. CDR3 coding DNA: TGTGCCAGCAGCTTAGATCTAGATCCCTCCTACGAGCAGTACTTC.

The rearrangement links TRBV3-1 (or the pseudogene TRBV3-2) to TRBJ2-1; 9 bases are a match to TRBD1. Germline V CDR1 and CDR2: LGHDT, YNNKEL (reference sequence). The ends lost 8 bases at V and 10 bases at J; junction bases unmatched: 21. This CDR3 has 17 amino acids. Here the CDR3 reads CASGSQPWGQGLREQFF. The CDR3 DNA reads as TGTGCCAGCGGCTCACAACCTTGGGGACAGGGCCTCCGGGAGCAGTTCTTC.

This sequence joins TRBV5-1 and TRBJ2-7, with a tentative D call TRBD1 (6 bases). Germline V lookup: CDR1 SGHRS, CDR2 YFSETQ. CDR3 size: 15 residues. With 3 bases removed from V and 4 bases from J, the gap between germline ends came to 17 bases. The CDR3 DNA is TGCGCCAGCAGCTATCTTGGGCAGGGGAAATACGAGCAGTACTTC. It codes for CASSYLGQGKYEQYF.